This record covers a single TCR beta chain. TCRdb re-called the RT-PCR reads with MiXCR, one entry per CDR3 protein. The sample comprises fewer than 800,000 distinct CDR3 sequences, 11% to 15% of which are singletons, and 3.6% rests with the top ten. The TCR originated in a female donor in good health, serving as a healthy control. The source material was memory CD4+ T cells from blood.

Here the CDR3 reads CASSQSEKGTGELFF. CDR3 nucleotides: TGTGCCAGCAGCCAATCCGAAAAGGGGACCGGGGAGCTGTTTTTT. The V and J genes are TRBV3-1 and TRBJ2-2; perhaps TRBD1 as D (5 bases). The V gene lost 2 bases and the J gene lost 5 bases, with 12 bases spanning the gap. The length of the CDR3 is 15 residues. Germline CDR1 LGHDT, CDR2 YNNKEL (reference sequence).